A selection of T cell receptor beta chains follows, all from one sample in a study of CD8+CD57+ T cells in acquired aplastic anemia. TCRdb reprocessed the reads via MiXCR and lists one record per CDR3 protein. The data show some 180,000 distinct CDR3 sequences, roughly 65% seen once. The sequenced material came from sorted CD4+, CD8+, or CD8+CD57+ T cells (not recorded which) from PBMCs. These receptors all stem from a human donor with aplastic anemia. CDR3s include the opening cysteine and the closing phenylalanine or tryptophan. A D gene is named only where the DNA matches it firmly. Not all rows give a size; the values are once, few, many and, for expanded clones, a class.

>.|.|TRBV7-3|TRBJ1-2
TGTGCCAGCAGCCCCGGAATAGGACCTTCTGGCTACACCTTC
CASSPGIGPSGYTF
>.|.|TRBV11-2|TRBJ2-3
TGTGCCAGCAGCTTATGGGCTAGTCGTGGAGATACGCAGTATTTT
CASSLWASRGDTQYF
>.|many|TRBV20-1|TRBJ2-3
TGCAGTGCCAGGGGCGGGGGTTGGTACTCAGATACGCAGTATTTT
CSARGGGWYSDTQYF
>.|.|TRBV7-9|TRBJ1-2
TGTGCCAGCAGCCGTACAGGGTCGGTGCGGTATGGCTACACCTTC
CASSRTGSVRYGYTF
>.|once|TRBV20-1|TRBJ1-2
TGCAGTGCCGGCCCCCTAGGGGGTGGTCACACCTTC
CSAGPLGGGHTF
>.|.|TRBV19|TRBJ2-7
TGTGCCAGTAGTATAGTGGGCAGGGCGGCCGAGCAGTACTTC
CASSIVGRAAEQYF
>.|.|TRBV29-1|TRBJ1-1
TGCAGCGTTTGGAAGAACACTGAAGCTTTCTTT
CSVWKNTEAFF
>.|many|TRBV5-6|TRBJ1-6
TGTGCCAGCAGCTACGGGACTCTCGGCGGTTCACCCCTCCACTTT
CASSYGTLGGSPLHF
>.|once|TRBV9|TRBJ1-5
TGTGCCAGCAGCCGTACAAGACCCCAGCATTTT
CASSRTRPQHF
>TRBD1|few|TRBV25-1|TRBJ2-5
TGTGCCAGCAGTCTACAGGACAGGGGCCAAGAGACCCAGTACTTC
CASSLQDRGQETQYF
>.|many|TRBV9|TRBJ2-1
TGTGCCAGCAGCGCCACAGGGTATGGTGAGCAGTTCTTC
CASSATGYGEQFF
>.|.|TRBV7-2|TRBJ2-7
TGTGCCAGCAGCTTATTGCGGGAGCAGTACTTC
CASSLLREQYF
>TRBD1|few|TRBV29-1|TRBJ1-4
TGCAGCGTAGATACCGGGACAGGGGGAGAAAAACTGTTTTTT
CSVDTGTGGEKLFF
>.|.|TRBV9|TRBJ1-1
TGTGCCAGCAGCGTATACCCCATGAACACTGAAGCTTTCTTT
CASSVYPMNTEAFF
>TRBD1|.|TRBV20-1|TRBJ1-2
TGCAGTGCTAGAGATCCCACAGGGGGTGGCTACACCTTC
CSARDPTGGGYTF
>.|.|TRBV15|TRBJ1-3
TGTGCCACCAGCAGGGTGGAGGGTGGAAACACCATATATTTT
CATSRVEGGNTIYF